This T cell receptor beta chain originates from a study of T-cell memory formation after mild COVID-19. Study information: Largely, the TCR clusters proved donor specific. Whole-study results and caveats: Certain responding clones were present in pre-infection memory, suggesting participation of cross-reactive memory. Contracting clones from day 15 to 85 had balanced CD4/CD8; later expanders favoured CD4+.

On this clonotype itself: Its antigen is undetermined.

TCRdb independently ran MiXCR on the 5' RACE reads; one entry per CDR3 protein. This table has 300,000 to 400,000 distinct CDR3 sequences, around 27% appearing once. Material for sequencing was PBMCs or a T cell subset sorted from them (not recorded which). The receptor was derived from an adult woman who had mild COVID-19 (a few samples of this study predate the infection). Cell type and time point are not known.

This chain's CDR3 is CASSIAGGTASYEQYF. The CDR3 DNA reads as TGTGCCAGTAGTATAGCCGGAGGGACGGCCTCCTACGAGCAGTACTTC. The chain couples TRBV19 to TRBJ2-7; TRBD2 might be the D (6 bases). This CDR3 is built from 16 residues. The germline CDR1 and CDR2 sequences are LNHDA and SQIVND (reference sequence). The germline V and J ends were trimmed by 1 base and 0 bases, with 13 bases remaining between them.